Each of the 28 T cell receptor beta chains below was sequenced from the same sample in a study of T-cell memory formation after mild COVID-19. TCRdb recomputed calls from the 5' RACE reads with MiXCR, one row per CDR3 protein. The data contain just under 550,000 distinct CDR3 sequences, just over 20% of them singletons. Sequences were obtained from PBMCs or a T cell subset sorted from them (not recorded which). These receptors all stem from an adult woman who had mild COVID-19 (a few samples of this study predate the infection). Cell type and time point are not known.

The CDR3 region is CSVEVGGPGEKLFF. The CDR3 DNA is TGCAGCGTTGAAGTGGGGGGGCCGGGAGAAAAACTGTTTTTT. The rearrangement links TRBV29-1 to TRBJ1-4; the D gene is possibly TRBD1 (6 bases). Germline V gene lookup returns CDR1 SQVTM and CDR2 ANQGSEA. The CDR3 runs 14 residues. Trimming removed 1 base from V and 8 bases from J, with 14 bases in between. The whole variable domain, remainder taken from reference TRBV29-1 and TRBJ1-4, is SAVISQKPSRDICQRGTSLTIQCQVDSQVTMMFWYRQQPGQSLTLIATANQGSEATYESGFVIDKFPISRPNLTFSTLTVSNMSPEDSSIYLCSVEVGGPGEKLFFGSGTQLSVL.

This clonotype was seen more than once but under ten times. The V call is TRBV5-1, the J call TRBJ1-4, with D perhaps matching TRBD1 (5 bases). Between the trimmed V and J ends, which lost 3 bases and 8 bases, there was a span of 17 bases. This CDR3 contains 15 residues. Germline-derived CDR1 and CDR2 are SGHRS and YFSETQ. CDR3 coding DNA: TGCGCCAGCAGCTCCCACGGGGCCGGGCAGGAAAAACTGTTTTTT. This gives the protein CASSSHGAGQEKLFF.

CDR3 DNA: TGTGCCACCAGTGATTTGTTCGGCTACACCTTC. Its protein is CATSDLFGYTF. The V and J genes are TRBV24-1 and TRBJ1-2; no definite D call. In germline, CDR1 is KGHDR, CDR2 SFDVKD. The ends were cut back, 0 bases at V and 8 bases at J, with 3 bases in the middle. CDR3 length: 11 amino acids.

Details on this clonotype: A single base separates this from a much larger clone, so it may be a read error. The chain combines TRBV10-3 with TRBJ2-3, with D tentatively TRBD2 (6 bases). CDR1 is ENHRY and CDR2 is SYGVKD in the germline V gene. This CDR3 is built from 12 residues. The ends were cut back, 8 bases at V and 0 bases at J, with 6 bases in the middle. The DNA of the CDR3 is TGTGCCATCGGGACTAGCACAGATACGCAGTATTTT. This sequence encodes CAIGTSTDTQYF.

The chain uses TRBV7-8 and TRBJ2-3; tentative D call: TRBD2 (5 bases). The CDR3 extends over 13 amino acids. CDR1 is SGHVS, CDR2 FQNEAQ, per germline. V dropped 1 base and J dropped 5 bases, with 7 bases sitting between them. This CDR3 reads CASSLVREDTQYF. DNA for the CDR3: TGTGCCAGCAGCTTAGTTCGGGAAGATACGCAGTATTTT.

This clonotype was seen a handful of times. This chain connects TRBV7-9 to TRBJ1-4; 8 bases are a match to TRBD1. The V and J ends lost 5 bases and 5 bases, in that order; junction bases with no gene match: 7. The germline V gene has CDR1 SEHNR and CDR2 FQNEAQ (reference sequence). The CDR3 contains 15 residues. The CDR3 is CASSRRQGTNEKLFF. The DNA for the CDR3 is TGTGCCAGCAGCCGGAGACAGGGGACGAATGAAAAACTGTTTTTT.

This chain uses TRBV5-1 with TRBJ2-7; 9 nucleotides match TRBD1. The CDR3 length is 16 residues. J gave up 3 bases and V 4 bases, and 11 bases lay outside the gene matches. CDR1 and CDR2 (germline): SGHRS, YFSETQ. The CDR3 protein is CASSPETGGSDYEQYF. The CDR3 DNA reads TGCGCCAGCAGCCCCGAGACAGGGGGGAGCGACTACGAGCAGTACTTC.

This clonotype has at least ten counts. This rearrangement joins TRBV12-3 or TRBV12-4 to TRBJ2-1; TRBD2 might be the D (5 bases). V was trimmed by 7 bases and J by 3 bases, leaving 16 bases between them. The CDR3 runs to 15 residues. DNA of the CDR3: TGTGCCAGCACCCTCGGCACGGGAAGCTACAATGAGCAGTTCTTC. This sequence encodes CASTLGTGSYNEQFF.

The V call is TRBV2, the J call TRBJ2-3; D is unresolved. The CDR3 loop spans 14 amino acids. The V gene's germline CDR1 is SNHLY and CDR2 FYNNEI. Trimming shortened V by 1 base and J by 1 base, and 6 bases separated the two germline ends. The CDR3 protein is CASSEGSRTDTQYF. The CDR3 nucleotides are TGTGCCAGCAGTGAAGGATCCCGCACAGATACGCAGTATTTT.

The chain joins TRBV2 to TRBJ1-5, with unresolved D. V lost 2 bases, J lost 9 bases, and 8 bases lay in between. CDR1 and CDR2 (germline): SNHLY, FYNNEI. CDR3 size: 12 residues. The CDR3 DNA reads as TGTGCCAGCAGTGAACTGGTAGGGCCCCAGCATTTT. It specifies CASSELVGPQHF.

The J gene is TRBJ2-3, the V gene TRBV20-1; 9 positions agree with TRBD2. Germline V gene lookup returns CDR1 DFQATT and CDR2 SNEGSKA (reference sequence). CDR3 length: 14 residues. The ends lost 6 bases at V and 0 bases at J; junction bases unmatched: 4. CDR3 sequence (DNA): TGCAGTGCACGACTAGCGGCTAGCACAGATACGCAGTATTTT. Translated: CSARLAASTDTQYF.

V usage is TRBV12-3 or TRBV12-4 and J usage is TRBJ1-2, with 11 bases that match TRBD1. J gave up 4 bases and V 5 bases, and 15 bases lay outside the gene matches. The CDR3 loop spans 18 amino acids. The CDR3 DNA reads as TGTGCCAGCAGTAGGGACAGGGGGTACCACGGATCGATCTATGGCTACACCTTC. Translating gives CASSRDRGYHGSIYGYTF.

V usage is TRBV6-5 and J usage is TRBJ1-1; 8 nucleotides match TRBD1. Germline values: CDR1 MNHEY, CDR2 SVGAGI. The trim removed 10 bases at V and 2 bases at J, leaving 12 bases unmatched. The CDR3 has 15 residues. In DNA, the CDR3 is TGTGCCACCTCGGGGCAGGGGGCGCGTAACACTGAAGCTTTCTTT. Its protein is CATSGQGARNTEAFF.

V gene TRBV19 combines with J gene TRBJ1-2, with a tentative D call TRBD1 (6 bases). This CDR3 region has 15 residues. CDR1 and CDR2 from the germline V gene are LNHDA and SQIVND (reference sequence). The ends were cut back, 5 bases at V and 0 bases at J, with 13 bases in the middle. The CDR3 region has the DNA TGTGCCAGTAGTCCCCGGGCAGGGGCTAACTATGGCTACACCTTC. Protein sequence: CASSPRAGANYGYTF.

The chain has TRBV3-1 and TRBJ1-3; tentatively, D is TRBD1 (6 bases). There are 15 residues in the CDR3. Germline-derived CDR1 and CDR2 are LGHDT and YNNKEL (reference sequence). V was clipped by 4 bases and J by 0 bases, with 10 bases between them. The CDR3 is CASSPFRGSGNTIYF. CDR3 bases: TGTGCCAGCAGCCCATTCAGGGGCTCTGGAAACACCATATATTTT.

This clonotype was observed many times. This chain uses TRBV12-3 or TRBV12-4 with TRBJ2-3, with unresolved D. Trimming took 3 bases from V and 5 from J, leaving 3 bases between them. CDR3 size: 11 residues. The CDR3 sequence: CASSFQDTQYF. CDR3 bases: TGTGCCAGCAGTTTTCAAGATACGCAGTATTTT.

The sample holds a few counts of this clonotype. The chain carries TRBV24-1 and TRBJ2-5; D is possibly TRBD1 (6 bases). This CDR3 is 17 amino acids long. Looked up from germline, CDR1 is KGHDR and CDR2 is SFDVKD. V was shortened by 3 bases and J by 2 bases, with 18 bases between the two germline ends. As DNA, the CDR3 is TGTGCCACCAGTGATCTTGTGGGCCCAGGGACACAAGAGACCCAGTACTTC. Translated, it gives CATSDLVGPGTQETQYF.

This clonotype appeared a few times. V and J are TRBV20-1 and TRBJ2-2, with 9 nucleotides matching TRBD2. This CDR3 is 15 amino acids long. Germline trimming cut 2 bases from V and 4 bases from J; bases unmatched to any gene: 5. Germline loops: CDR1 DFQATT, CDR2 SNEGSKA (reference sequence). CDR3 amino acids: CSARSSGTGTGELFF. CDR3 bases: TGCAGTGCTAGATCTAGCGGGACCGGCACCGGGGAGCTGTTTTTT.

In this sample, this clonotype turned up many times. The rearrangement links TRBV9 to TRBJ2-7; the match to TRBD2 covers 8 bases. The CDR3 runs 16 residues. Per the germline V gene, CDR1 is SGDLS and CDR2 is YYNGEE. V lost 3 bases, J lost 0 bases, and 8 bases stayed unmatched. CDR3 bases: TGTGCCAGCAGCGCCGCCGGGCTAGCGGGCTCCTACGAGCAGTACTTC. Encoded protein: CASSAAGLAGSYEQYF.

This clonotype came up a few times. This chain uses TRBV7-2 with TRBJ1-2; TRBD1 might be the D (5 bases). V lost 3 bases, J lost 4 bases, and 12 bases lay in between. There are 14 residues in the CDR3. Germline assignment: CDR1 SGHTA and CDR2 FQGNSA. CDR3 nucleotides: TGTGCCAGCAGCTTGTCCGGGGGGTCCTATGGCTACACCTTC. Protein sequence: CASSLSGGSYGYTF.

The chain is built from TRBV18 and TRBJ1-2; no clear D gene. V shed 3 bases and J shed 2 bases, with 13 bases lying between them. This CDR3 region has 15 residues. CDR1 and CDR2 (germline): KGHSH, LQKENI. CDR3: CASSPLQENNYGYTF. Here the CDR3 DNA reads TGTGCCAGCTCACCCCTCCAGGAGAACAACTATGGCTACACCTTC.

In this sample, this clonotype turned up a few times. The genes are TRBV5-1 and TRBJ2-7, with TRBD2 matching 7 bases. The V segment lost 0 bases and the J segment 6 bases; nucleotides outside the gene matches: 6. Germline values: CDR1 SGHRS, CDR2 YFSETQ. This CDR3 has 14 amino acids. CDR3 protein: CASSLERGEGEQYF. DNA of the CDR3: TGCGCCAGCAGCTTGGAGCGAGGGGAGGGCGAGCAGTACTTC.

A few counts support this clonotype. The gene calls are TRBV3-1 and TRBJ2-2; D is tentatively TRBD1 or TRBD2 (6 bases each). In germline, CDR1 is LGHDT, CDR2 YNNKEL (reference sequence). This CDR3 has 14 amino acids. V shed 8 bases and J shed 4 bases, with 14 bases lying between them. The CDR3 nucleotides read TGTGCCAGCGGAGCCGGGGGCGGCACCGGGGAGCTGTTTTTT. It specifies CASGAGGGTGELFF. The variable domain in full, completed from reference TRBV3-1 and TRBJ2-2, reads DTAVSQTPKYLVTQMGNDKSIKCEQNLGHDTMYWYKQDSKKFLKIMFSYNNKELIINETVPNRFSPKSPDKAHLNLHINSLELGDSAVYFCASGAGGGTGELFFGEGSRLTVL.

The chain employs TRBV12-3 or TRBV12-4 and TRBJ1-5; unclear D gene. This CDR3 is 11 amino acids long. The V gene lost 4 bases and the J gene lost 9 bases, with 7 bases spanning the gap. This chain's CDR3 is CASSSIGPQHF. Here the CDR3 DNA reads TGTGCCAGCAGTTCGATCGGGCCCCAGCATTTT.

In this sample, this clonotype turned up a few times. The V and J genes are TRBV7-9 and TRBJ1-3; TRBD1 might be the D (6 bases). This CDR3 has 15 residues. The germline V and J ends were trimmed by 3 bases and 4 bases, with 13 bases remaining between them. Looked up from germline, CDR1 is SEHNR and CDR2 is FQNEAQ (reference sequence). Here the CDR3 reads CASSFAGGTGNTIYF. The CDR3 bases are TGTGCCAGCAGCTTTGCGGGGGGCACAGGAAACACCATATATTTT.

This clonotype was seen only a few times. The chain joins TRBV28 to TRBJ2-3; a possible D gene is TRBD2 (6 bases). The CDR3 length is 15 residues. V lost 6 bases, J lost 2 bases, and 15 bases lay in between. Per the germline V gene, CDR1 is MDHEN and CDR2 is SYDVKM. The CDR3 region is CASRPGTLNTDTQYF. The DNA for the CDR3 is TGTGCCAGCAGGCCCGGGACTTTGAACACAGATACGCAGTATTTT.

The V and J genes are TRBV5-1 and TRBJ1-1; TRBD1 agrees at 10 bases. The CDR3 length is 14 residues. Germline loops: CDR1 SGHRS, CDR2 YFSETQ. J lost 5 bases, V lost 4 bases, and 5 bases had no gene match. CDR3 nucleotides: TGCGCCAGCAGCCTGGGACAGGGGCTTACTGAAGCTTTCTTT. It specifies CASSLGQGLTEAFF.

This chain connects TRBV27 to TRBJ1-2; 7 bases line up with TRBD1. There are 14 residues in the CDR3. Per germline, CDR1 MNHEY and CDR2 SMNVEV (reference sequence). V lost 6 bases and J lost 0; bases outside the gene matches: 4. CDR3 amino acids: CASSGDSPNYGYTF. The CDR3, as DNA: TGTGCCAGCAGCGGGGACAGTCCTAACTATGGCTACACCTTC.